Below, 15 T cell receptor beta chains from the same sample are listed, as sequenced in a study of blood T cell repertoires in COVID-19 (dated by TCRdb to between 2020 and 2021). The library was generated by the immunoSEQ multiplex PCR assay. This is the immuneACCESS table as TCRdb keeps it, with only in-frame sequences that have V and J called. A part of the clones is gone; compared with another copy, unresolved V genes explain less than half, and the rest is unexplained. Present in this sample are about 310,000 clones, under 90% of which were seen just once. Under 3.5% of the sample belongs to the ten largest clones. The sequencing input was peripheral blood. The source is a woman aged 30 to 39 with COVID-19, enrolled during active disease.

The chain joins TRBV19 to TRBJ2-3; D is possibly TRBD1 (6 bases). V lost 2 bases and J lost 3, with 12 bases in between. The germline V gene has CDR1 LNHDA and CDR2 SQIVND (reference sequence). This CDR3 contains 15 residues. The CDR3 bases are TGTGCCAGTAGTATACCGGACAGCAGTACAGATACGCAGTATTTT. Translated: CASSIPDSSTDTQYF.

This clone was observed once. The rearrangement uses TRBV7-2 and TRBJ1-6; D is uncertain. The V end was cut by 1 base, the J end by 3 bases, with 13 bases between. Germline assignment: CDR1 SGHTA and CDR2 FQGNSA. The CDR3 spans 17 residues. This CDR3 reads CASSLGYGGFYNSPLHF. CDR3 DNA sequence: TGTGCCAGCAGCTTAGGATATGGCGGGTTCTATAATTCACCCCTCCACTTT. The whole variable domain, filled in from reference TRBV7-2 and TRBJ1-6, reads GAGVSQSPSNKVTEKGKDVELRCDPISGHTALYWYRQSLGQGLEFLIYFQGNSAPDKSGLPSDRFSAERTGGSVSTLTIQRTQQEDSAVYLCASSLGYGGFYNSPLHFGNGTRLTVT.

J is TRBJ2-5 and V is TRBV15, with a possible D match to TRBD1 (5 bases). Germline V gives CDR1 LNHNV, CDR2 YYDKDF (reference sequence). Trimming removed 3 bases from V and 1 base from J, with 12 bases in between. The CDR3 runs to 15 residues. CDR3 region: CATSSKNDSQETQYF. The CDR3 DNA follows: TGTGCCACCAGCAGTAAAAATGACAGCCAAGAGACCCAGTACTTC.

This clone was recorded many times. The chain employs TRBV5-1 and TRBJ2-1, with no clear D. The CDR3 has 15 amino acids. Germline V gene sequence: CDR1 SGHRS, CDR2 YFSETQ. The germline V and J ends were trimmed by 6 bases and 0 bases, with 13 bases remaining between them. CDR3 protein: CASKEPYSSYNEQFF. The CDR3 DNA reads as TGCGCCAGCAAGGAGCCCTATAGCTCCTACAATGAGCAGTTCTTC.

The rearrangement uses TRBV29-1 and TRBJ2-3; TRBD1 is a possible D gene (5 bases). V gave up 7 bases and J gave up 0 bases, with 11 bases separating them. Germline V gene sequence: CDR1 SQVTM, CDR2 ANQGSEA. CDR3 length: 13 residues. In DNA, the CDR3 is TGCAGCGCCAGGACACTTAGCACAGATACGCAGTATTTT. It specifies CSARTLSTDTQYF.

The rearrangement uses TRBV5-4 and TRBJ1-1; D gene uncertain. The CDR3 is 14 amino acids. V lost 0 bases and J lost 5, with 11 bases in between. Germline V gene sequence: CDR1 SGHNT, CDR2 YYREEE (reference sequence). DNA for the CDR3: TGTGCCAGCAGCTTGGGGGCGCTGGGTACTGAAGCTTTCTTT. Residues: CASSLGALGTEAFF.

This chain links TRBV10-3 with TRBJ1-1, with D unresolved. Trimming took 6 bases from V and 1 from J, leaving 6 bases between them. Germline lookup yields CDR1 ENHRY and CDR2 SYGVKD. The CDR3 consists of 12 residues. The CDR3 here is CAIRGENTEAFF. The DNA of the CDR3 is TGTGCCATCAGGGGCGAGAACACTGAAGCTTTCTTT.

This chain uses TRBV19 with TRBJ1-3; D unresolved. CDR3 length equals 14 residues. CDR1 is LNHDA and CDR2 is SQIVND in the germline V gene (reference sequence). Trimming removed 3 bases at V and 8 bases at J, with 14 bases between. The CDR3 sequence: CASSMDGIGDTIYF. The CDR3 coding sequence is TGTGCCAGTAGTATGGATGGGATCGGGGACACCATATATTTT.

The chain combines TRBV5-1 with TRBJ1-5; D call uncertain. This CDR3 contains 13 residues. CDR1 SGHRS and CDR2 YFSETQ come from the germline V gene. The V and J ends lost 3 bases and 2 bases respectively, with 6 bases between them. CDR3 DNA sequence: TGCGCCAGCAGCTACGGGGGCAATCAGCCCCAGCATTTT. Translating gives CASSYGGNQPQHF.

This clone has a single count. The V call is TRBV7-6, the J call TRBJ2-1, with 9 positions matching TRBD1. Germline lookup yields CDR1 SGHVS and CDR2 FNYEAQ. The CDR3 extends over 19 amino acids. J was trimmed by 3 bases and V by 5 bases; bases with no gene match: 17. CDR3 residues: CASSGPTGGLFSGYNEQFF. CDR3 DNA: TGTGCCAGCAGCGGTCCGACAGGGGGGCTATTCAGCGGCTACAATGAGCAGTTCTTC.

The chain's CDR3 is CASSQLAGADTQYF. As DNA, the CDR3 is TGTGCCAGCAGCCAACTAGCGGGAGCAGATACGCAGTATTTT. The chain combines TRBV3-1 (or the pseudogene TRBV3-2) with TRBJ2-3; TRBD2 agrees at 10 bases. With 2 bases clipped from V and 4 bases from J, the junction kept 0 bases outside the gene matches. The CDR3 totals 14 residues. Germline V gives CDR1 LGHDT, CDR2 YNNKEL (reference sequence).

This chain uses TRBV19 with TRBJ1-1; TRBD1 might be the D (6 bases). The V end lost 7 bases, the J end lost 1 base, and 10 bases lay between the germline ends. The CDR3 extends over 13 amino acids. CDR1 is LNHDA, CDR2 SQIVND, per germline (reference sequence). CDR3 residues: CASKKQGNTEAFF. CDR3 coding DNA: TGTGCCAGTAAAAAACAGGGGAACACTGAAGCTTTCTTT.

This clone was detected once. This chain joins TRBV7-9 and TRBJ2-5, with D perhaps matching TRBD2 (6 bases). Germline V gene lookup returns CDR1 SEHNR and CDR2 FQNEAQ (reference sequence). The CDR3 is made up of 14 amino acids. Trimming removed 5 bases at V and 5 bases at J, with 15 bases between. CDR3 loop: CASSLTGSRETQYF. CDR3 coding DNA: TGTGCCAGCAGCCTGACCGGGAGCAGGGAGACCCAGTACTTC.

This chain connects TRBV7-2 to TRBJ2-5, with D maybe TRBD1 (7 bases). Germline CDR1 is SGHTA and CDR2 is FQGNSA. The germline V and J ends were trimmed by 5 bases and 2 bases, with 15 bases remaining between them. The CDR3 sequence is 15 residues long. CDR3 bases: TGTGCCAGCAGCCCGAAGGCGGGACAGCAAGAGACCCAGTACTTC. This codes for CASSPKAGQQETQYF.

The chain links TRBV2 to TRBJ1-5; 8 bases are a match to TRBD1. This CDR3 is built from 14 residues. V lost 9 bases to trimming and J lost 2 bases; unmatched junction nucleotides: 6. In germline, CDR1 is SNHLY, CDR2 FYNNEI. The CDR3 DNA follows: TGTGCCAGTCGAGCGACAGGGGGCAATCAGCCCCAGCATTTT. It codes for CASRATGGNQPQHF.